The source of this T cell receptor (beta chain) is a study of cytomegalovirus exposure and HLA in healthy donors. With regard to this clone: Its cognate antigen is unknown.

Per germline, CDR1 SGHVS and CDR2 FQNEAQ. The CDR3 is made up of 18 amino acids. The study ran its PCR with 60 Vbeta and 13 Jbeta primers. Repertoires were generated with immunoSEQ multiplex PCR, while TCRdb's copy carries only in-frame clones and drops some. The table gives about 210,000 clones; the top ten clones make up about 0.9% of it. General study results and limits: Three chains tied to CMV proved CMV antigen-specific in vitro.

This receptor was identified in a woman under 40 in good health and CMV-seropositive. Source material: PBMCs. The genes are TRBV7-8 and TRBJ1-5; TRBD1 matches at 9 bases. The J call may be incorrect, as the DNA end agrees better with TRBJ2-3. CDR3 protein: CASSPPGQGFGVGQPQYF. DNA for the CDR3: TGTGCCAGCAGCCCTCCGGGACAGGGTTTTGGAGTAGGCCAGCCCCAGTATTTT.